The present T cell receptor beta chain was sequenced within a study of patients and donors after allogeneic stem cell transplantation. This clonotype has a count of ten or more. There are 17 residues in the CDR3. The V gene end was trimmed by 6 bases and the J gene end by 7 bases; junction bases not matched to a gene: 15. Germline assignment: CDR1 MNHEY and CDR2 SVGEGT. TCRdb independently ran MiXCR on the RT-PCR reads; one entry per CDR3 protein. The profile shows about 960,000 distinct CDR3 sequences, over 15% of them singletons. Sequencing was performed on blood, either unsorted or a sorted T cell fraction (not recorded which). V gene TRBV6-2 or TRBV6-3 combines with J gene TRBJ2-1, with TRBD2 matching 10 bases. The TCR was taken from a human donor who was either an allogeneic HSCT recipient or a stem cell or donor lymphocyte infusion donor (not recorded which). It is not recorded whose cells these are; they may come from a transplant donor. The DNA of the CDR3 is TGTGCCAGCAGGAGACCATTTACTAGCGGGGTAGGGAATGAGCAGTTCTTC. Translating gives CASRRPFTSGVGNEQFF.